These 3 T cell receptor beta chains came from one sample sequenced in a study of OX40 agonist ivuxolimab in advanced cancers. Produced via immunoSEQ multiplex PCR; TCRdb's table is partial and in-frame only. Here the sample spans some 97,000 clones, 90% being singletons. This sample comprised CD4+ or CD8+ T cells sorted from blood, obtained in a trial of the OX40 agonist ivuxolimab. The receptors originated from an adult with an advanced solid tumor such as melanoma, head and neck, liver or kidney cancer.

V is TRBV11-2 and J is TRBJ1-4; unclear D gene. With 6 bases removed from V and 7 bases from J, the gap between germline ends came to 12 bases. The germline CDR1 and CDR2 sequences are SGHAT and FQNNGV. This CDR3 comprises 13 residues. CDR3 sequence: CASSSNNGEKLFF. DNA for the CDR3: TGTGCCAGCAGTTCCAACAACGGTGAAAAACTGTTTTTT. The variable domain in full, completed from reference TRBV11-2 and TRBJ1-4, reads EAGVAQSPRYKIIEKRQSVAFWCNPISGHATLYWYQQILGQGPKLLIQFQNNGVVDDSQLPKDRFSAERLKGVDSTLKIQPAKLEDSAVYLCASSSNNGEKLFFGSGTQLSVL.

The chain employs TRBV9 and TRBJ2-5; no firm D call. Trimming removed 3 bases at V and 4 bases at J, with 10 bases between. Germline assignment: CDR1 SGDLS and CDR2 YYNGEE. CDR3 length: 13 residues. CDR3 sequence: CASSAWAGETQYF. For the CDR3, the DNA is TGTGCCAGCAGCGCATGGGCTGGAGAGACCCAGTACTTC.

This clone was observed once. The V and J genes are TRBV7-3 and TRBJ2-1; no reliable D call. The CDR3 loop spans 15 amino acids. V lost 5 bases to trimming and J lost 0 bases, with 11 bases between them. The germline V gene has CDR1 SGHTA and CDR2 FQGTGA. CDR3 in amino acids: CASSPQPRSYNEQFF. CDR3 DNA: TGTGCCAGCAGCCCACAGCCTCGCTCCTACAATGAGCAGTTCTTC.